The 30 T cell receptor beta chains given below trace back to one sample, sequenced in a study of OX40 agonist ivuxolimab in advanced cancers. Some clones are missing from TCRdb's copy, which holds only in-frame ones; the method was immunoSEQ multiplex PCR. This repertoire shows approximately 100,000 clones, 85% to 90% found once; its top ten account for 0.79%. Specimen: CD4+ or CD8+ T cells sorted from blood, collected in a trial of the OX40 agonist ivuxolimab. Source of these receptors: an adult with an advanced solid tumor such as melanoma, head and neck, liver or kidney cancer.

The chain employs TRBV7-2 and TRBJ2-3; D is unclear. The germline V gene encodes CDR1 SGHTA and CDR2 FQGNSA. V shed 5 bases and J shed 2 bases, with 11 bases lying between them. The CDR3 extends over 14 amino acids. The CDR3 nucleotides read TGTGCCAGCAGCCCTGTGGCGGACACAGATACGCAGTATTTT. It yields the protein CASSPVADTDTQYF.

The genes are TRBV5-1 and TRBJ2-2, with 9 bases fitting TRBD2. Germline loops: CDR1 SGHRS, CDR2 YFSETQ. Trimming removed 0 bases from V and 13 bases from J; junction bases left unmatched: 13. The CDR3 is 16 amino acids. The CDR3 DNA follows: TGCGCCAGCAGCTTGGGATTGCAGCGGGGGGCCTCCTGGCTGTTTTTT. This sequence encodes CASSLGLQRGASWLFF.

This chain joins TRBV6-5 and TRBJ2-7, with D possibly matching TRBD1 (5 bases). The CDR3 length is 15 residues. Germline values: CDR1 MNHEY, CDR2 SVGAGI. The V end lost 0 bases, the J end lost 4 bases, and 13 bases lay between the germline ends. The CDR3 here is CASSYSYQGAYEQYF. The CDR3 nucleotides read TGTGCCAGCAGTTACTCGTACCAAGGGGCTTACGAGCAGTACTTC.

The rearrangement uses TRBV11-1 and TRBJ1-1; possible D gene TRBD1, 6 bases. Looked up from germline, CDR1 is SGHAT and CDR2 is FQDESV (reference sequence). The CDR3 is 13 residues long. V was clipped by 6 bases and J by 1 base, with 9 bases between them. The CDR3 is CASRLQGNTEAFF. DNA for the CDR3: TGTGCCAGCAGACTACAGGGGAACACTGAAGCTTTCTTT.

The V call is TRBV7-2, the J call TRBJ1-6; TRBD1 matches at 11 bases. With V trimmed by 5 bases and J by 8 bases, 5 bases remained unmatched. This CDR3 is 15 amino acids long. Per germline, CDR1 SGHTA and CDR2 FQGNSA. The CDR3 nucleotides are TGTGCCAGCAGCGGCGGACAGGGGGCCTATTCACCCCTCCACTTT. Encoded protein: CASSGGQGAYSPLHF.

The V gene is TRBV7-9, the J gene TRBJ2-7, with no clear D. The V gene lost 10 bases and the J gene lost 4 bases, with 14 bases spanning the gap. Germline V gene lookup returns CDR1 SEHNR and CDR2 FQNEAQ (reference sequence). The CDR3 runs to 12 residues. In DNA form, the CDR3 reads TGTGCCACCCAGCTTCAAGATTACGAGCAGTACTTC. Translating gives CATQLQDYEQYF.

The chain links TRBV7-8 to TRBJ2-1; the D gene could be TRBD1 or TRBD2 (5 bases each). This CDR3 has 16 amino acids. Trimming shortened V by 4 bases and J by 1 base, and 14 bases separated the two germline ends. Per the germline V gene, CDR1 is SGHVS and CDR2 is FQNEAQ. CDR3 region: CASSYPGPQSYNEQFF. DNA of the CDR3: TGTGCCAGCAGCTATCCGGGACCCCAGTCCTACAATGAGCAGTTCTTC.

CDR3 loop: CASSPPSLYEQYF. DNA of the CDR3: TGTGCCAGCTCACCACCCAGCCTTTACGAGCAGTACTTC. The chain is built from TRBV18 and TRBJ2-7; D call uncertain. CDR3 length equals 13 residues. The germline V and J ends were trimmed by 0 bases and 4 bases, with 7 bases remaining between them. CDR1 KGHSH and CDR2 LQKENI come from the germline V gene.

The chain combines TRBV7-6 with TRBJ2-2; 11 bases agree with TRBD2. Germline lookup yields CDR1 SGHVS and CDR2 FNYEAQ. This CDR3 contains 16 residues. J gave up 6 bases and V 2 bases, and 5 bases lay outside the gene matches. The CDR3 protein is CASSLQPSGGPGELFF. The CDR3 DNA follows: TGTGCCAGCAGCTTACAGCCTAGCGGGGGGCCCGGGGAGCTGTTTTTT.

The V call is TRBV6-1, the J call TRBJ2-5, with D unclear. V was pared by 6 bases and J by 2 bases, with 16 bases between. The CDR3 consists of 15 residues. Germline V gene lookup returns CDR1 MNHNS and CDR2 SASEGT. CDR3 nucleotide sequence: TGTGCCAGCAGCAACCCCCGACTCGGACAAGAGACCCAGTACTTC. It is translated as CASSNPRLGQETQYF.

The genes are TRBV18 and TRBJ2-5, with 7 bases fitting TRBD1. Losses at the gene ends were 6 bases for V and 2 bases for J; bases not matched to a gene: 9. Germline CDR1 reads KGHSH; CDR2 reads LQKENI. The CDR3 has 15 residues. The CDR3 loop reads CASSPRGGFQETQYF. DNA for the CDR3: TGTGCCAGCTCCCCTAGAGGGGGCTTTCAAGAGACCCAGTACTTC.

The chain employs TRBV2 and TRBJ2-3; 16 bases fit TRBD2. The CDR3 runs to 15 residues. Germline CDR1 SNHLY, CDR2 FYNNEI. The junction had 5 bases not matched to a gene; V was cut back by 6 bases and J by 8 bases. CDR3 sequence reads: CASRGLAGGLSTQYF. The CDR3 nucleotides are TGTGCCAGCAGGGGACTAGCGGGGGGGTTAAGTACGCAGTATTTT.

The rearrangement joins TRBV7-2 to TRBJ2-5, with 9 bases lining up with TRBD2. V lost 0 bases and J lost 5; bases outside the gene matches: 4. Per the germline V gene, CDR1 is SGHTA and CDR2 is FQGNSA. This CDR3 is built from 15 residues. The CDR3 here is CASSLASGGRETQYF. CDR3 DNA: TGTGCCAGCAGCTTAGCTAGCGGGGGACGGGAGACCCAGTACTTC.

The chain is built from TRBV7-2 and TRBJ1-2, with D perhaps matching TRBD1 (6 bases). The CDR3 loop spans 16 amino acids. Trimming removed 4 bases at V and 0 bases at J, with 15 bases between. Germline loops: CDR1 SGHTA, CDR2 FQGNSA. The CDR3 here is CASSSDRLTTNYGYTF. CDR3 nucleotide sequence: TGTGCCAGCAGCTCGGACAGACTAACTACTAACTATGGCTACACCTTC.

The V and J genes are TRBV5-6 and TRBJ2-7; D is ambiguous. Trimming cost V 3 bases and J 4 bases, with 5 bases left between them. Germline CDR1 and CDR2: SGHDT and YYEEEE. The CDR3 is 11 residues long. CDR3 DNA: TGTGCCAGCAGCTCCTTGTACGAGCAGTACTTC. Its protein product is CASSSLYEQYF.

V and J are TRBV28 and TRBJ1-1; 8 bases match TRBD1. The CDR3 has 13 amino acids. Germline CDR1 and CDR2: MDHEN and SYDVKM. The trim removed 8 bases at V and 1 base at J, leaving 3 bases unmatched. CDR3 loop: CASPGQGNTEAFF. The CDR3 region has the DNA TGTGCCAGCCCAGGACAGGGGAACACTGAAGCTTTCTTT. Together with reference TRBV28 and TRBJ1-1, the CDR3 gives the full variable domain: DVKVTQSSRYLVKRTGEKVFLECVQDMDHENMFWYRQDPGLGLRLIYFSYDVKMKEKGDIPEGYSVSREKKERFSLILESASTNQTSMYLCASPGQGNTEAFFGQGTRLTVV.

The V and J genes are TRBV5-1 and TRBJ1-1; D is unclear. V gave up 2 bases and J gave up 1 base, with 9 bases separating them. The length of the CDR3 is 14 residues. The germline gives CDR1 SGHRS, CDR2 YFSETQ. CDR3 region: CASSLGSKNTEAFF. CDR3 DNA: TGCGCCAGCAGCTTAGGCAGTAAGAACACTGAAGCTTTCTTT.

The chain joins TRBV25-1 to TRBJ1-3; a possible D gene is TRBD1 (6 bases). Trimming pared 3 bases from V and 4 bases from J, leaving 16 bases between. From germline, CDR1 is MGHDK and CDR2 SYGVNS. This CDR3 contains 16 residues. The CDR3 reads CASSEVLGAIGNTIYF. The CDR3 DNA sequence: TGTGCCAGCAGTGAGGTCCTGGGGGCGATAGGAAACACCATATATTTT.

The rearrangement links TRBV7-9 to TRBJ2-5, with D uncertain. This CDR3 comprises 14 residues. V lost 1 base to trimming and J lost 4 bases, with 10 bases between them. CDR1 SEHNR and CDR2 FQNEAQ come from the germline V gene (reference sequence). The DNA of the CDR3 is TGTGCCAGCAGCTTAGATGCCCGCCGAGAGACCCAGTACTTC. This translates into CASSLDARRETQYF.

The chain links TRBV9 to TRBJ2-3, with 8 nucleotides matching TRBD2. Per the germline V gene, CDR1 is SGDLS and CDR2 is YYNGEE. Unmatched junction bases numbered 10, after V lost 0 bases and J lost 1 base. There are 18 residues in the CDR3. CDR3 DNA sequence: TGTGCCAGCAGCGTAGAAGCGGGGGCCTCCTGGGGCACAGATACGCAGTATTTT. It encodes CASSVEAGASWGTDTQYF.

This chain connects TRBV9 to TRBJ1-5; maybe TRBD1 (6 bases). Trimming pared 3 bases from V and 6 bases from J, leaving 13 bases between. The CDR3 length is 14 residues. Germline CDR1 SGDLS, CDR2 YYNGEE. CDR3 amino acids: CASSGGGRAQPQHF. The CDR3 DNA reads as TGTGCCAGCAGCGGCGGGGGGCGCGCTCAGCCCCAGCATTTT.

The CDR3 spells CASSNSADQPQHF. For the CDR3, the DNA is TGTGCCAGTAGCAATTCGGCCGATCAGCCCCAGCATTTT. This rearrangement joins TRBV19 to TRBJ1-5; D call uncertain. In germline, CDR1 is LNHDA, CDR2 SQIVND (reference sequence). The CDR3 has 13 residues. Trimming removed 6 bases from V and 5 bases from J, with 11 bases in between.

This clone was found once. The chain joins TRBV11-2 to TRBJ2-3; D remains unclear. Per germline, CDR1 SGHAT and CDR2 FQNNGV. CDR3 length: 16 amino acids. Trimming stripped 5 bases from V and 0 bases from J, with 15 bases between. The CDR3: CASSRTALPSTDTQYF. CDR3 coding DNA: TGTGCCAGCAGCCGGACGGCCCTCCCTAGCACAGATACGCAGTATTTT. Combining the CDR3 with reference TRBV11-2 and TRBJ2-3 gives the whole variable domain EAGVAQSPRYKIIEKRQSVAFWCNPISGHATLYWYQQILGQGPKLLIQFQNNGVVDDSQLPKDRFSAERLKGVDSTLKIQPAKLEDSAVYLCASSRTALPSTDTQYFGPGTRLTVL.

This clone was detected once. This chain uses TRBV2 with TRBJ1-5; D is unresolved. This CDR3 region has 13 residues. Germline CDR1 and CDR2: SNHLY and FYNNEI. V gave up 8 bases and J gave up 5 bases, with 13 bases separating them. DNA of the CDR3: TGTGCCAGCGGGTATAGGGAGGATCAGCCCCAGCATTTT. Its protein product is CASGYREDQPQHF.

This clone has just one count. The chain carries TRBV29-1 and TRBJ2-7, with D maybe TRBD1 (5 bases). The V end was cut by 4 bases, the J end by 3 bases, with 13 bases between. The V gene's germline CDR1 is SQVTM and CDR2 ANQGSEA. This CDR3 has 13 residues. CDR3 sequence (DNA): TGCAGCGTTGGTTTCTTACAGGACTACGAGCAGTACTTC. Translation: CSVGFLQDYEQYF.

The chain recombines TRBV5-6 with TRBJ1-2; no reliable D call. Trimming took 1 base from V and 7 from J, leaving 20 bases between them. The germline V gene encodes CDR1 SGHDT and CDR2 YYEEEE. CDR3 length: 16 residues. The CDR3 is CASSLLSPTWESGYTF. CDR3 in DNA: TGTGCCAGCAGCTTGCTCTCCCCAACGTGGGAAAGTGGCTACACCTTC. The full variable domain, rest sourced from reference TRBV5-6 and TRBJ1-2, is DAGVTQSPTHLIKTRGQQVTLRCSPKSGHDTVSWYQQALGQGPQFIFQYYEEEERQRGNFPDRFSGHQFPNYSSELNVNALLLGDSALYLCASSLLSPTWESGYTFGSGTRLTVV.

The CDR3 nucleotides read TGTGCCAGCAGCCCAGGAATTTCCACAGATACGCAGTATTTT. This sequence encodes CASSPGISTDTQYF. This chain links TRBV6-4 with TRBJ2-3; no definite D call. The V end was cut by 6 bases, the J end by 2 bases, with 12 bases between. The CDR3 has 14 residues. Germline V CDR1 and CDR2: MRHNA, SNTAGT.

The genes are TRBV6-5 and TRBJ2-3; the match to TRBD2 covers 15 bases. This CDR3 contains 15 residues. With V trimmed by 6 bases and J by 6 bases, 4 bases remained unmatched. CDR1 and CDR2 from the germline V gene are MNHEY and SVGAGI. Here the CDR3 reads CASRGLAGGKDTQYF. In DNA form, the CDR3 reads TGTGCCAGCAGAGGACTAGCGGGGGGGAAGGATACGCAGTATTTT.

The chain has TRBV30 and TRBJ1-5, with 11 bases matching TRBD1. V lost 3 bases, J lost 0 bases, and 4 bases stayed unmatched. From germline, CDR1 is GTSNPN and CDR2 SVGIG (reference sequence). The CDR3 contains 16 residues. CDR3 loop: CAWSGTGGYSNQPQHF. The DNA of the CDR3 is TGTGCCTGGAGCGGGACAGGGGGTTATAGCAATCAGCCCCAGCATTTT.

The gene calls are TRBV5-1 and TRBJ2-1, with TRBD2 matching over 7 bases. V lost 4 bases, J lost 5 bases, and 12 bases stayed unmatched. Germline CDR1 and CDR2: SGHRS and YFSETQ. The CDR3 has 16 residues. CDR3 residues: CASSQSITSADNEQFF. The CDR3 DNA reads as TGCGCCAGCAGCCAAAGTATTACTAGCGCGGACAATGAGCAGTTCTTC.